This TCR beta chain originates from a study of T and B cells in COVID-19 patients. On the study more broadly: Blood was sampled from COVID-19 patients who were either actively infected or recovered.

BIOMED2 TRB-A/B primer pools were used in multiplex TRB PCR. TCRdb reprocessed the multiplex PCR reads with MiXCR, giving one entry per CDR3 protein. This sample has 17,000 or so distinct CDR3 sequences; just over 35% occur once, and the top ten carry more than 15%. V gave up 6 bases and J gave up 8 bases; unmatched junction bases: 10. This CDR3 is built from 14 residues. From blood, about 250-500 ng of genomic DNA served as TRB template. Sequencing was done on a sample of blood. The chain couples TRBV12-3 or TRBV12-4 to TRBJ2-3; the match to TRBD2 covers 8 bases. This sequence was found in a human donor with active COVID-19. Here the CDR3 reads CASSLSGGGGTQYF. In nucleotides, the CDR3 is TGTGCCAGCAGCCTCAGCGGGGGCGGGGGTACGCAGTATTTT.